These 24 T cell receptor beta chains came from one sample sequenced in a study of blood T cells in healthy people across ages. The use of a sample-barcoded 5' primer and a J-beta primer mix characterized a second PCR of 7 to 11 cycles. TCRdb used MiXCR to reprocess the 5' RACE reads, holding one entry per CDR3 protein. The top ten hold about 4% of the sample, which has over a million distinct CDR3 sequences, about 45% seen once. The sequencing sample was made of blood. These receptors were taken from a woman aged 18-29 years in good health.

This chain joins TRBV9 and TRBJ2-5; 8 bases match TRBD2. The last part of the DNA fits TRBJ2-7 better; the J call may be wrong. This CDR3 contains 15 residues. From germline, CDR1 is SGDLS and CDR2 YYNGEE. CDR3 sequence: CASSARLANTYEQYF. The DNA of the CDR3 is TGTGCCAGCAGCGCCCGACTAGCGAATACCTACGAGCAGTACTTC.

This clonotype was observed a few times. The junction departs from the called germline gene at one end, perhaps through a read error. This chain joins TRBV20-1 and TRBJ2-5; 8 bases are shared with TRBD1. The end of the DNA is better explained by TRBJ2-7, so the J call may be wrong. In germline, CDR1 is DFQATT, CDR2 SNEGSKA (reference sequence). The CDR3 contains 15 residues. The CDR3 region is CSAQAGGIHSHEQYF. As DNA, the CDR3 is TGCAGTGCACAAGCAGGGGGCATCCACTCCCACGAGCAGTACTTC.

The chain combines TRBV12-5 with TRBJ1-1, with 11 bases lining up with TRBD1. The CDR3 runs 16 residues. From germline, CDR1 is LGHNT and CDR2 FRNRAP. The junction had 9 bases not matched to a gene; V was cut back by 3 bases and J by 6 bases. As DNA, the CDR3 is TGTGCTAGTGGTTTCGGACAGGGGGCCCTTCGGGCTGAAGCTTTCTTT. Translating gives CASGFGQGALRAEAFF.

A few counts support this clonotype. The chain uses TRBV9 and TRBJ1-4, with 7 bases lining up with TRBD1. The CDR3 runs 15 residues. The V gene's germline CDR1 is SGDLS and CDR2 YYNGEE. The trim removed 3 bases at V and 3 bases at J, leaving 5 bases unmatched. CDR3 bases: TGTGCCAGCAGCGGCACAGGGGTACCTAATGAAAAACTGTTTTTT. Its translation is CASSGTGVPNEKLFF.

The CDR3 DNA follows: TGTGCCAGCAGTTTAGCGTCGAGGGGAAACACCATATATTTT. Translating it yields CASSLASRGNTIYF. The V call is TRBV12-3 or TRBV12-4, the J call TRBJ1-3; no definite D call. The V gene lost 0 bases and the J gene lost 4 bases, with 7 bases spanning the gap. There are 14 residues in the CDR3.

Written as DNA, the CDR3 is TGCAGTGCTAGAGATCCCGGCGGGACTAGGGGATACAATGAGCAGTTCTTC. Protein: CSARDPGGTRGYNEQFF. V usage is TRBV20-1 and J usage is TRBJ2-1; 8 bases match TRBD2. The J segment lost 4 bases and the V segment lost 0 bases, leaving 11 bases of the junction unmatched. The CDR3 has 17 residues. Germline assignment: CDR1 DFQATT and CDR2 SNEGSKA (reference sequence).

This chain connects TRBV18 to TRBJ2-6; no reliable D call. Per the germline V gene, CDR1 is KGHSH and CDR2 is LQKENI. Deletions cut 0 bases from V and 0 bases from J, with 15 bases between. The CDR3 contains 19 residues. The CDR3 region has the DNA TGTGCCAGCTCACCACCGGTCACAGTTGAAGCCTCTGGGGCCAACGTCCTGACTTTC. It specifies CASSPPVTVEASGANVLTF.

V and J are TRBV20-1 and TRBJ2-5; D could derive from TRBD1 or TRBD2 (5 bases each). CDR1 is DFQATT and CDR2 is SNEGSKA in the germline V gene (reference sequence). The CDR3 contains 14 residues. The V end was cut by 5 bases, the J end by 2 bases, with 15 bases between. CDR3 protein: CSAQLDWGQETQYF. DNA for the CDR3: TGCAGTGCTCAGCTAGACTGGGGGCAAGAGACCCAGTACTTC.

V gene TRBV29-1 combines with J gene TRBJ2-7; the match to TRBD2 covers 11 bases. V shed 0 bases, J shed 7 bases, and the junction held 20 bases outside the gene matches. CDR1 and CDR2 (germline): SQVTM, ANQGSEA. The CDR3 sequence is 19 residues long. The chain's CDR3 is CSVEDVKGLAEEGVSEQYF. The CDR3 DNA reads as TGCAGCGTTGAAGACGTAAAGGGACTAGCGGAGGAGGGCGTTAGTGAGCAGTACTTC.

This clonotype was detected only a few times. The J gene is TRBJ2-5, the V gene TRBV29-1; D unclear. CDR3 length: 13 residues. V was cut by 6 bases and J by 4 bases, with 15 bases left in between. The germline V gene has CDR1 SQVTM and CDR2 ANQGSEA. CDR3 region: CSVLSLMRETQYF. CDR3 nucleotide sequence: TGCAGCGTGTTGAGCTTAATGCGAGAGACCCAGTACTTC.

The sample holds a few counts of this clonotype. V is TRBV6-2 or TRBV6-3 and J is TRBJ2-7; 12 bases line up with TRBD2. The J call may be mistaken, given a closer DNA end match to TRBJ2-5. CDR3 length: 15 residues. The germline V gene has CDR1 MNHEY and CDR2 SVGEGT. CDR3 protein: CASSPLGLAGETQYF. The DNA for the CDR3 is TGTGCCAGCAGTCCTCTGGGACTAGCGGGAGAGACCCAGTACTTC.

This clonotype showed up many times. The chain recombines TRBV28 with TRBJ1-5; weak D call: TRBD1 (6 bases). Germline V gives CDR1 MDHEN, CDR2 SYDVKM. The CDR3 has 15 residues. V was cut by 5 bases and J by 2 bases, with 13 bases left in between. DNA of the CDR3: TGTGCCAGCAGTCTACAGGGCGCCCGCAATCAGCCCCAGCATTTT. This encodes CASSLQGARNQPQHF.

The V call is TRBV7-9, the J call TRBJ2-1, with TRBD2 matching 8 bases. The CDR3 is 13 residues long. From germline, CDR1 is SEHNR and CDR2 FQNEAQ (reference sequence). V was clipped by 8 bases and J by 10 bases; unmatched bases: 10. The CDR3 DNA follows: TGTGCCAGCGAGCGGGGGATGGGTTACGAGCAGTTCTTC. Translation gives CASERGMGYEQFF.

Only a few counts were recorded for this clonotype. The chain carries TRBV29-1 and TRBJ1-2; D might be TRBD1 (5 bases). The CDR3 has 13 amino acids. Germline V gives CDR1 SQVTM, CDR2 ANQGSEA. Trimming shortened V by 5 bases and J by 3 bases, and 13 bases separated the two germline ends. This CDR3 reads CSVLVGGDYGYTF. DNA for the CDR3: TGCAGCGTTTTGGTTGGGGGTGACTATGGCTACACCTTC.

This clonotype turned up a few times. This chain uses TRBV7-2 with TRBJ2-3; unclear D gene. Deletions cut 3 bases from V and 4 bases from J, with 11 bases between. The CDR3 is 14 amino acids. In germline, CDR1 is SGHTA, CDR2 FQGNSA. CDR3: CASSFDINPDTQYF. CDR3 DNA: TGTGCCAGCAGCTTCGACATAAATCCAGATACGCAGTATTTT.

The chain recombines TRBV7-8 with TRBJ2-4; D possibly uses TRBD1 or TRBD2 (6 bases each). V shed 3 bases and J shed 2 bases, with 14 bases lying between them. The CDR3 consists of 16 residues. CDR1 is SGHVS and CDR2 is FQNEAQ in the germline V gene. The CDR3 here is CASSFEGGASKNIQYF. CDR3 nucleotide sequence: TGTGCCAGCAGCTTTGAGGGGGGCGCTTCCAAAAACATTCAGTACTTC.

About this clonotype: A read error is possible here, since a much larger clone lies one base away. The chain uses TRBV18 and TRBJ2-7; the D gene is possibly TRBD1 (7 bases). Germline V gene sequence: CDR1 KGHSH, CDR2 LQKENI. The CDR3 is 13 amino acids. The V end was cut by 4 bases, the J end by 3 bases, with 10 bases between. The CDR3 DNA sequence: TGTGCCAGCTCACGCGGGACAGTCTACGAGCAGTACTTC. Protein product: CASSRGTVYEQYF.

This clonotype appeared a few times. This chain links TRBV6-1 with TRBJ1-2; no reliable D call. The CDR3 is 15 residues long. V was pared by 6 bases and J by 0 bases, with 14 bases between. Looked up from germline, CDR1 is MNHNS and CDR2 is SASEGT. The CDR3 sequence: CASRTSLIPNYGYTF. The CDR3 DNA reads TGTGCCAGCAGGACCTCACTTATTCCTAACTATGGCTACACCTTC.

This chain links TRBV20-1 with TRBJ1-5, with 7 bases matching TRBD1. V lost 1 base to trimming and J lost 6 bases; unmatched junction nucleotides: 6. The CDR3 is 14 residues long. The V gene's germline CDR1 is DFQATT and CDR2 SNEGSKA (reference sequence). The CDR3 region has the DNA TGCAGTGCTAGAGGCGGGACAGAAGGTCAGCCCCAGCATTTT. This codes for CSARGGTEGQPQHF.

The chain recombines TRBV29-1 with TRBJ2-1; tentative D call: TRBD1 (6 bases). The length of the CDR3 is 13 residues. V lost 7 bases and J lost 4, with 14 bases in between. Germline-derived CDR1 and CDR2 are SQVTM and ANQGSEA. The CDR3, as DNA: TGCAGCGCGGAGAGAACAGGGTACAATGAGCAGTTCTTC. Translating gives CSAERTGYNEQFF.

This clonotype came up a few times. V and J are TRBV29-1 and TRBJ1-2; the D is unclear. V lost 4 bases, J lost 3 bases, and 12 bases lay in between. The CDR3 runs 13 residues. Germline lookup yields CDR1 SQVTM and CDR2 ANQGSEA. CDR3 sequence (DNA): TGCAGCGTTGTTGGAGGCGTCGACTATGGCTACACCTTC. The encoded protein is CSVVGGVDYGYTF.

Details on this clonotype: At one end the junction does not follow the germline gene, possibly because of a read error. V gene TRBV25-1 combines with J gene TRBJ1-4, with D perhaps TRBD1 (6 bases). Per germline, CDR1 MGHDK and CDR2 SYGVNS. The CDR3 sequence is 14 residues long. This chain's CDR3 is CASSDPRGTEKLFF. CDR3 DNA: TGTGCTAGCAGTGACCCCAGGGGTACGGAAAAACTGTTTTTT.

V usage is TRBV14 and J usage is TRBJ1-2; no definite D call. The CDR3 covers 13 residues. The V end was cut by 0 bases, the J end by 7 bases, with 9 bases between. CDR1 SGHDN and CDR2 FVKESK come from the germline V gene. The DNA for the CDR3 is TGTGCCAGCAGCCAAGATCTGGAGCGTGGCTACACCTTC. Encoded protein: CASSQDLERGYTF.

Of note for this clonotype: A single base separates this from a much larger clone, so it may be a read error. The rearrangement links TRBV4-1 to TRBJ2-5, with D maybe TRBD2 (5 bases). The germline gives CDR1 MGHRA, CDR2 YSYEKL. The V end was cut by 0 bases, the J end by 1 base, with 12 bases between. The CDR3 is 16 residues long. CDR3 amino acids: CASSQEARVIQETQYF. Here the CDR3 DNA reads TGCGCCAGCAGCCAAGAAGCGAGGGTTATCCAAGAGACCCAGTACTTC.